Shown below are 15 T cell receptor beta chains from a single sample sequenced in a study of T cells in Graves' hyperthyroidism and ophthalmopathy (dated by TCRdb to 2018 to 2020). Library construction relied on multiplex PCR. TCRdb names Illumina HiSeq 2000 as the instrument used. The TCR beta CDR3 regions were amplified from the RNA transcripts. The TCR CDR3 was subjected to a first round of RT-PCR using the HTBI primer set and the Qiagen OneStep RT-PCR kit. The public reads were quality trimmed at Q25 with fastp and then assembled into clones with MiXCR by TCRdb, keeping productive beta chains. Each entry is one CDR3 protein sequence, shown with its most common DNA and genes. A total of 700,000 or so distinct CDR3 sequences appear in this sample, about a sixth of them only once. The ten largest clones take up under 8.5% of the sample. Sequenced: blood. The receptors stem from a man between 18 and 29 years old with Graves' hyperthyroidism.

This clonotype was counted at least ten times. The chain couples TRBV18 to TRBJ1-2; D is undetermined. CDR1 and CDR2 (germline): KGHSH, LQKENI. This CDR3 region has 14 residues. Trimming took 5 bases from V and 3 from J, leaving 13 bases between them. The CDR3 sequence is CASSSTPGDYGYTF. Written as DNA, the CDR3 is TGTGCCAGCTCATCGACGCCCGGGGACTATGGCTACACCTTC.

This rearrangement joins TRBV6-9 to TRBJ2-2, with 10 bases aligning to TRBD2. CDR1 is MNHGY, CDR2 SVAAGI, per germline. The CDR3 sequence is 18 residues long. V gave up 4 bases and J gave up 5 bases; unmatched junction bases: 13. CDR3 bases: TGTGCCAGCAGTTCCCCGGGACTAGCGACGGAACAAACCGGGGAGCTGTTTTTT. Encoded protein: CASSSPGLATEQTGELFF.

In this sample, this clonotype turned up many times. The rearrangement uses TRBV12-3 or TRBV12-4 and TRBJ2-7, with D perhaps matching TRBD1 (6 bases). This CDR3 is 12 amino acids long. Trimming took off 6 bases at V and 5 bases at J, with 11 bases between the two ends. This chain's CDR3 is CASRTGSHEQYF. The CDR3 DNA reads TGTGCCAGCAGAACAGGGTCCCACGAGCAGTACTTC.

This clonotype was observed a few times. This chain uses TRBV7-2 with TRBJ2-2, with D possibly being TRBD1 or TRBD2 (5 bases each). The V and J ends lost 7 bases and 7 bases respectively, with 13 bases between them. CDR3 length equals 13 residues. The germline gives CDR1 SGHTA, CDR2 FQGNSA. The CDR3 nucleotides are TGTGCCAGCACCAAACAGGCGGGCGGGGAGCTGTTTTTT. Residues: CASTKQAGGELFF.

This chain uses TRBV6-1 with TRBJ1-5, with unresolved D. The V end was cut by 6 bases, the J end by 2 bases, with 14 bases between. The germline gives CDR1 MNHNS, CDR2 SASEGT. The CDR3 has 15 amino acids. CDR3 amino acids: CASRKKFIGNQPQHF. The CDR3 DNA reads TGTGCCAGCAGAAAGAAGTTTATTGGCAATCAGCCCCAGCATTTT.

The chain joins TRBV30 to TRBJ1-1, with D tentatively TRBD1 (6 bases). Germline CDR1 GTSNPN, CDR2 SVGIG (reference sequence). The CDR3 runs 12 residues. Deletions cut 5 bases from V and 4 bases from J, with 11 bases between. The CDR3 protein is CAWVPGVTEAFF. The DNA for the CDR3 is TGTGCCTGGGTCCCAGGGGTCACTGAAGCTTTCTTT.

This clonotype was observed at least ten times. This chain links TRBV2 with TRBJ2-1, with a possible D match to TRBD1 (6 bases). Germline values: CDR1 SNHLY, CDR2 FYNNEI. V was clipped by 10 bases and J by 12 bases, with 19 bases between them. CDR3 length equals 12 residues. In DNA, the CDR3 is TGTGCCACGGCCCGGACAGACCAGGGGCAGTTCTTC. This translates into CATARTDQGQFF.

The V and J genes are TRBV7-3 and TRBJ2-2; D gene ambiguous. This CDR3 spans 14 amino acids. Trimming cost V 3 bases and J 4 bases, with 9 bases left between them. Germline V CDR1 and CDR2: SGHTA, FQGTGA. CDR3: CASSLPHGTGELFF. As DNA, the CDR3 is TGTGCCAGCAGCTTGCCCCACGGCACCGGGGAGCTGTTTTTT.

This clonotype occurred many times. The chain uses TRBV13 and TRBJ2-3, with TRBD2 matching over 9 bases. The CDR3 loop spans 17 amino acids. Germline CDR1 is PRHDT and CDR2 is FYEKMQ (reference sequence). The V gene end was trimmed by 3 bases and the J gene end by 2 bases; junction bases not matched to a gene: 9. CDR3 amino acids: CASSLRGSGSITDTQYF. CDR3 bases: TGTGCCAGCAGCTTGCGAGGTAGCGGGAGCATCACAGATACGCAGTATTTT. The full variable domain, completed using reference TRBV13 and TRBJ2-3, is AAGVIQSPRHLIKEKRETATLKCYPIPRHDTVYWYQQGPGQDPQFLISFYEKMQSDKGSIPDRFSAQQFSDYHSELNMSSLELGDSALYFCASSLRGSGSITDTQYFGPGTRLTVL.

The table lists this clonotype with many counts. This chain uses TRBV28 with TRBJ2-1; D possibly matches TRBD1 or TRBD2 (7 bases each). The ends were cut back, 0 bases at V and 8 bases at J, with 17 bases in the middle. The CDR3 loop spans 16 amino acids. Germline CDR1 and CDR2: MDHEN and SYDVKM. This CDR3 is CASSLWAGGGSDEQFF. In DNA, the CDR3 is TGTGCCAGCAGTTTATGGGCAGGGGGGGGGAGCGATGAGCAGTTCTTC.

This clonotype was recorded many times. This rearrangement joins TRBV20-1 to TRBJ2-1; 10 nucleotides line up with TRBD2. CDR1 and CDR2 from the germline V gene are DFQATT and SNEGSKA (reference sequence). V lost 6 bases, J lost 0 bases, and 11 bases stayed unmatched. The CDR3 is 17 residues long. In DNA form, the CDR3 reads TGCAGTGCCCAGAGTAGCGGGAGGTCCCCCTCCTACAATGAGCAGTTCTTC. Protein: CSAQSSGRSPSYNEQFF.

This clonotype was counted only a few times. The chain has TRBV14 and TRBJ2-2; D gene uncertain. The CDR3 totals 13 residues. Germline loops: CDR1 SGHDN, CDR2 FVKESK. Trimming shortened V by 2 bases and J by 5 bases, and 6 bases separated the two germline ends. CDR3 in DNA: TGTGCCAGCAGCCAAATGCGGACCGGGGAGCTGTTTTTT. This gives the protein CASSQMRTGELFF.

At least ten counts were recorded for this clonotype. The chain uses TRBV11-3 and TRBJ2-1, with D possibly TRBD1 on 6 matching bases. Germline assignment: CDR1 SGHNT and CDR2 YENEEA. V gave up 1 base and J gave up 4 bases, with 8 bases separating them. The CDR3 is 14 amino acids. CDR3 loop: CASSLAQGYNEQFF. The CDR3 nucleotides read TGTGCCAGCAGCTTAGCTCAGGGGTACAATGAGCAGTTCTTC.

This clonotype turned up a few times. The conserved phenylalanine or tryptophan normally closing the CDR3 is absent here, so this likely arose from a read error. The chain employs TRBV11-3 and TRBJ1-5; no reliable D call. Per the germline V gene, CDR1 is SGHNT and CDR2 is YENEEA. The length of the CDR3 is 13 residues. The CDR3 loop is CASSLDSNQPQHS. The CDR3 DNA is TGTGCCAGCAGCCTAGATAGCAATCAGCCCCAGCATTCT.

This clonotype showed up many times. V gene TRBV2 combines with J gene TRBJ2-7, with no clear D. Per the germline V gene, CDR1 is SNHLY and CDR2 is FYNNEI. This CDR3 region has 13 residues. V was clipped by 4 bases and J by 7 bases, with 14 bases between them. CDR3 region: CASSAAGKGEQYF. Here the CDR3 DNA reads TGTGCCAGCAGTGCGGCAGGAAAGGGAGAGCAGTACTTC. The full variable domain, its missing parts supplied by reference TRBV2 and TRBJ2-7, is EPEVTQTPSHQVTQMGQEVILRCVPISNHLYFYWYRQILGQKVEFLVSFYNNEISEKSEIFDDQFSVERPDGSNFTLKIRSTKLEDSAMYFCASSAAGKGEQYFGPGTRLTVT.